The T cell receptor (beta chain) under discussion was sequenced for a study of cytotoxic CD8 clonotypes in ibrutinib-treated CLL. Across the whole study: Patient counts were about twelve relapsed/refractory, about 15 treatment-naive and some 17 IGHV unmutated.

With sequencing, the targeted depth ranged from 1 in 200,000 to 1 in 1 million T cells. The protocol was immunoSEQ multiplex PCR, while the TCRdb copy is restricted to in-frame clones and leaves out a portion. The sample holds tens of thousands of clones, around 75% seen once. The CDR3 extends over 16 amino acids. V was shortened by 3 bases and J by 2 bases, with 16 bases between the two germline ends. CDR1 is MGHDK, CDR2 SYGVNS, per germline. Approximately 2.2 micrograms of genomic DNA from cryopreserved PBMCs went into TCR beta libraries. This chain links TRBV25-1 with TRBJ1-2; tentatively, D is TRBD1 (5 bases). The source was PBMCs, collected before ibrutinib treatment. This receptor was taken from a human donor with chronic lymphocytic leukemia. The DNA of the CDR3 is TGTGCCAGCAGTGACCGGGGACGGCGGGGAAACTATGGCTACACCTTC. This encodes CASSDRGRRGNYGYTF.